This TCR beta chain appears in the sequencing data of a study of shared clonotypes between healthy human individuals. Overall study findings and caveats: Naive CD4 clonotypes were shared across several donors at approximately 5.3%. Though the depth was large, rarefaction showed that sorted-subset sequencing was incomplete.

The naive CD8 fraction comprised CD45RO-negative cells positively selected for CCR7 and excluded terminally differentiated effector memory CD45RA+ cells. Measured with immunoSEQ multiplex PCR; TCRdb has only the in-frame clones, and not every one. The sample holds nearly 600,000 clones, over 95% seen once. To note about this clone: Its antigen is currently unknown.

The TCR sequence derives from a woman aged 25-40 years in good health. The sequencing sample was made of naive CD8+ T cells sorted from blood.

CDR3 DNA: TGTGCCAGCAGTTCCGCTGGGCGGGAGGGCTACGAGCAGTACTTC. Its translation is CASSSAGREGYEQYF. J is TRBJ2-7 and V is TRBV27; 9 positions match TRBD2. V was pared by 4 bases and J by 3 bases, with 7 bases of the junction left unmatched. The germline gives CDR1 MNHEY, CDR2 SMNVEV (reference sequence). This CDR3 is 15 amino acids long.